This section outlines one T cell receptor (beta chain) sequence together with its context. The sample comes from a study of blood T cell repertoires in COVID-19. Study details: Nucleic acid was either cDNA or gDNA, and it came from T cells, B-cell-depleted T cells, or PBMCs.

Sequencing used immunoSEQ multiplex PCR; TCRdb keeps in-frame clones, though not all of them. The sample holds 350,000 to 400,000 clones, around 91% seen once. The CDR3 consists of 13 residues. Trimming took 3 bases from V and 4 from J, leaving 6 bases between them. Germline lookup yields CDR1 SGHTA and CDR2 FQGTGA. The gene calls are TRBV7-3 and TRBJ2-2; a weak D match, TRBD2 (6 bases). The material sequenced was PBMCs or T cells enriched from blood (not recorded which). The clonotype originates from a man between 18 and 29 years old who had recovered from COVID-19. CDR3 residues: CASSLGGTGELFF. DNA for the CDR3: TGTGCCAGCAGCTTGGGGGGCACCGGGGAGCTGTTTTTT.